This TCR beta chain was found in a study of T cells in Graves' hyperthyroidism and ophthalmopathy (dated by TCRdb to between 2019 and 2020). With regard to the full study: Peripheral blood was sampled at the time of initial diagnosis, prior to any treatment. According to the paper, TCR Vbeta CDR3 sequencing was carried out on some 130 peripheral blood samples, which came from fewer than 50 ophthalmopathy, around 75 hyperthyroidism and about 17 progressor patients. The 85 to 100 discovery patients were divided at random into training and test sets in a 7:3 ratio. After blood sampling, hyperthyroidism patients were treated with methimazole at a starting dose of 30 mg daily, and ophthalmopathy patients were treated with high-dose intravenous methylprednisolone. The study also compared thyroid tissue and blood T-cell repertoires from 5 to 7 Graves' hyperthyroidism patients. TCR V-J signatures able to tell the groups apart were searched for in a discovery cohort of 90 to 100 patients, of whom approximately 40 had Graves' ophthalmopathy and 55 to 65 had stable Graves' hyperthyroidism. Whether ophthalmopathy could be predicted prospectively was tested in an independent validation cohort made up of 18 hyperthyroidism patients plus 17 patients who later progressed to ophthalmopathy.

What the study reported, not specific to this receptor: In cross-validation, a model built on a 13 V-J signature told ophthalmopathy apart from stable hyperthyroidism with under 90% sensitivity and approximately 81% specificity, and in testing the same model reached 80%/75%. In validation, the model predicted progression to ophthalmopathy a median of roughly 6.5 months before onset, with around 70% sensitivity and about 75% specificity. No statistical method was used to set the sample size in advance, and investigators knew the group allocation. Most expanded thyroid clonotypes (frequency above 0.001) were also detected in blood, a finding suggesting that blood repertoires may reflect thyroid immune responses.

In this sample, this clonotype turned up a few times. What this receptor recognizes is not known. A much larger clone sits a single nucleotide away, making a read error possible. Relative to germline, V is missing 5 bases and J is missing 7 bases, with 13 bases of the junction outside any gene match. The CDR3 covers 16 residues, taking in both the cysteine and the phenylalanine. The retained sequence is limited to the CDR3, 48 bases, with the frame set at the first base. Amplification of TCR beta CDR3 regions was carried out from RNA transcripts. The first round of RT-PCR for the TCR CDR3 was performed with the HTBI primer set and the Qiagen OneStep RT-PCR kit. The libraries were constructed in a second round of multiplex PCR and then size-selected and purified. The libraries were sequenced on an Illumina HiSeq2000 using paired-end 100 bp reads. From the authors' description of their analysis: SOAPnuke was used to process the raw data, removing reads that contained adapters or uncalled bases, had a mean Phred below 15, or lacked an exact match to the constant primer or identifier. High-quality paired reads were merged with COPE v1.2.5, and unique nucleotide sequences were defined as clonotypes. MiTCR v1.1 was used to align the clonotypes against IMGT TRBV, TRBD and TRBJ reference segments. Analysis was restricted to V-J combinations with a frequency above 0.0001, which covered 98% to 99.2% of repertoires. A TCS score was defined as the ratio of F50 (clonal expansion) to E x V (chaos), with BLOSUM62-based TCRdist applied between CDR3 peptides within each V-J. Welch's t-statistics and random forest reduced fewer than 550 V-J features to about 12, which were used in a naive Bayes classifier (R e1071). TCRdb itself trimmed the public reads at Q25 with fastp, ran MiXCR and retained productive beta chains. Merged by CDR3 protein, the rows form single entries marked with the most common genes and DNA. These V and J calls rely on TCRdb rather than the paper's analysis. In all, the sample holds a few hundred thousand distinct CDR3 sequences, and over 15% of those were seen once. Around 61% of the sample is held by the ten biggest clonotypes.

In the ophthalmopathy patients, disease was moderately to severely active, with a Clinical Activity Score of 3 or more, a NOSPECS grade of 4 or more, and a duration of less than 3 months. Any patient with an uncontrolled infection, another autoimmune disease, pregnancy or lactation was excluded. Diagnoses were established on the basis of clinical symptoms, serum thyroxine and TRAb, thyroid ultrasound, and orbital computed tomography. Ficoll-Paque density gradient centrifugation was used to isolate PBMCs from under 11 ml of fresh peripheral blood. Total RNA was extracted using Trizol reagent, and RNA quality was assessed on an Agilent 2100 Bioanalyzer.

Rearrangement joined TRBV12-3 or TRBV12-4 to TRBJ2-1, with 8 central nucleotides matching TRBD2. The sequence was obtained from a woman in her fifties or sixties with Graves' ophthalmopathy. What was sequenced was blood. The CDR3 protein: CASSKAHGLAGNEQFF. In nucleotide form, the sequence is TGTGCCAGCAGTAAAGCCCACGGACTAGCTGGAAATGAGCAGTTCTTC.